This is a list of T cell receptor beta chains from one sample in a study of blood T cell repertoires in COVID-19. This table comes from immunoSEQ multiplex PCR, and its TCRdb copy is limited to in-frame clones, with some not included. The repertoire holds 350,000 or so clones, with around 82% as singletons. Specimen: peripheral blood. The receptors were gathered from a man aged 25-45 years with active or convalescent COVID-19. Both conserved end residues are part of each CDR3. A D gene is named only where the DNA matches it firmly. For some rows the clone size is stated as once, few or many, or as a class when expanded; others skip it.

TRBV4-3	14	TRBD1	.	TRBJ1-1	TGCGCCAGCAGCCAAGATCAGACAGGGAGGGAAGCTTTCTTT	CASSQDQTGREAFF
TRBV20-1	13	.	.	TRBJ1-5	TGCAGTGCTAGTTGGGGGGGCAATCAGCCCCAGCATTTT	CSASWGGNQPQHF
TRBV24-1	16	.	.	TRBJ2-2	TGTGCCACCAAGCCGGGACCCACGCGGGGAACCGGGGAGCTGTTTTTT	CATKPGPTRGTGELFF
TRBV30	10	.	.	TRBJ1-1	TGTGCCTGTATGAGAGGGGGAGCTTTCTTT	CACMRGGAFF
TRBV5-6	15	TRBD1	.	TRBJ2-5	TGTGCCAGCAGCTCGCTCAAGGGGGCGAGAGAGACCCAGTACTTC	CASSSLKGARETQYF
TRBV11-3	14	.	.	TRBJ1-2	TGTGCCAGCCCAAATAGGGGGGGAATTCATGGCTACACCTTC	CASPNRGGIHGYTF
TRBV4-3	14	.	.	TRBJ1-3	TGCGCCAGCAGCCAAGGCGTAAGTGGAAACACCATATATTTT	CASSQGVSGNTIYF
TRBV5-1	16	.	.	TRBJ2-7	TGCGCCAGCAGCTTGGCCCCGCAGGGCCGAGGTGGTGAGCAGTACTTC	CASSLAPQGRGGEQYF
TRBV7-3	15	TRBD1	.	TRBJ1-5	TGTGCCAGCAGCTTGGGACAGGGCAACGACCAGCCCCAGCATTTT	CASSLGQGNDQPQHF
TRBV6-2/TRBV6-3	16	TRBD1	.	TRBJ1-5	TGTGCCAGCAGTTACGTGGGACAGATTAGCAATCAGCCCCAGCATTTT	CASSYVGQISNQPQHF
TRBV4-3	14	.	.	TRBJ1-1	TGCGCCAGCAGCCAAGATCACGGGGGGACTGAAGCTTTCTTT	CASSQDHGGTEAFF
TRBV5-4	14	.	.	TRBJ2-5	TGTGCCAGCAGCTTGGCCTCAGGGGAAGAGACCCAGTACTTC	CASSLASGEETQYF
TRBV19	17	TRBD1	.	TRBJ1-1	TGTGCCAGTAGTATAACCCTCGGGACAGGGCACAACACTGAAGCTTTCTTT	CASSITLGTGHNTEAFF
TRBV9	15	.	few	TRBJ2-1	TGTGCCAGCAGCGACAGGGGGGGACCCTACAATGAGCAGTTCTTC	CASSDRGGPYNEQFF
TRBV7-2	17	TRBD2	.	TRBJ2-3	TGTGCCAGCAGCCCTGGACTAGCGGTTACTAGCACAGATACGCAGTATTTT	CASSPGLAVTSTDTQYF
TRBV7-9	12	.	.	TRBJ2-7	TGTGCCAGCAGCTTAAGGGGGAACGAGCAGTACTTC	CASSLRGNEQYF
TRBV6-5	13	TRBD1	.	TRBJ2-7	TGTGCCAGCAGGATGGGACAGCCCTACGAGCAGTACTTC	CASRMGQPYEQYF
TRBV7-2	15	.	.	TRBJ2-2	TGTGCCAGCAGCTTAGCCGGTGGCGGCACCGGGGAGCTGTTTTTT	CASSLAGGGTGELFF
TRBV6-6	15	TRBD1	.	TRBJ1-2	TGTGCCAGCAGTTCCCGCCAGGGACAGGGGAAGGACTACACCTTC	CASSSRQGQGKDYTF
TRBV2	16	TRBD1	.	TRBJ2-1	TGTGCCAGCAGTGGGGGACAGGGGGCGGGCTACAATGAGCAGTTCTTC	CASSGGQGAGYNEQFF
TRBV6-1	15	.	.	TRBJ2-7	TGTGCCAGCAGTGAAGGCCCCACAGCCGCCTACGAGCAGTACTTC	CASSEGPTAAYEQYF
TRBV6-5	16	.	.	TRBJ1-4	TGTGCCAGCAGTTACGGGGAGGGGATAGCTAATGAAAAACTGTTTTTT	CASSYGEGIANEKLFF
TRBV7-9	14	.	.	TRBJ1-6	TGTGCCAGCAGCCCCCAGGGTTTCAATTCACCCCTCCACTTT	CASSPQGFNSPLHF
TRBV7-9	15	.	once	TRBJ1-5	TGTGCCAGCAGCTTAGGAGGGATGGGCAATCAGCCCCAGCATTTT	CASSLGGMGNQPQHF
TRBV5-4	14	.	.	TRBJ2-1	TGTGCCAGCAGCTTGCTGCGGGCCAACAATGAGCAGTTCTTC	CASSLLRANNEQFF
TRBV6-5	14	.	.	TRBJ1-2	TGTGCCAGCAGTTACTCCTCCAGTAACTATGGCTACACCTTC	CASSYSSSNYGYTF
TRBV5-1	12	.	.	TRBJ1-1	TGCGCCAGCAGCCTACCAGGGGAGGAAGCTTTCTTT	CASSLPGEEAFF
TRBV5-1	14	TRBD1	.	TRBJ2-1	TGCGCCAGCAGCTTCAGACAGGGTAACAATGAGCAGTTCTTC	CASSFRQGNNEQFF
TRBV24-1	13	TRBD1	.	TRBJ2-3	TGTGCCACCGCCAGGGGGAGCACAGATACGCAGTATTTT	CATARGSTDTQYF
TRBV2	14	.	few	TRBJ1-1	TGTGCCAGCAGTGATGGGACAAGTGTCCACGAAGCTTTCTTT	CASSDGTSVHEAFF
TRBV15	15	.	.	TRBJ1-3	TGTGCCACCAGCATTCGCGGAGCGGACGCAAACACCATATATTTT	CATSIRGADANTIYF
TRBV4-3	16	.	.	TRBJ1-2	TGCGCCAGCAGCCAAGCCACGGGACTAGGGCTCTATGGCTACACCTTC	CASSQATGLGLYGYTF
TRBV19	12	.	.	TRBJ1-5	TGTGCCAGTAGCCGAATAGCTCAGCCCCAGCATTTT	CASSRIAQPQHF